The text below deals with one TCR beta chain. Survey level was the resolution at which the v3.0 immunoSEQ assay ran. The assay was immunoSEQ multiplex PCR, and TCRdb's table has in-frame clones only and misses some. The sample lists roughly 20,000 clones, roughly three quarters occurring once. These data originate in a study of long-term antiretroviral therapy in people with HIV. Looked up from germline, CDR1 is MNHEY and CDR2 is SVGAGI. CDR3 length equals 15 residues. V lost 2 bases to trimming and J lost 2 bases, with 13 bases between them. The rearrangement uses TRBV6-5 and TRBJ2-7, with D unresolved. Sequenced material: unsorted PBMCs, taken about 21 months before starting antiretroviral therapy. The TCR originated in a woman in her thirties or forties with HIV. CDR3 residues: CASSYTPDGAYEQYF. CDR3 nucleotide sequence: TGTGCCAGCAGTTACACCCCCGACGGTGCCTACGAGCAGTACTTC.